This is a list of T cell receptor beta chains from one sample in a study of blood T cell repertoires in COVID-19. The method was immunoSEQ multiplex PCR; TCRdb's version includes in-frame clones alone and lacks a portion of them. Counted here are some 150,000 clones, about nine tenths occurring once; the ten biggest clones make up 3.5% to 4.5%. Sequences were obtained from peripheral blood. The receptors were gathered from a woman in her fifties or sixties with active or convalescent COVID-19. Both conserved end residues are part of each CDR3. Each record gives: clone size, V gene, CDR3 protein. Size is stated for part of the rows, as once, few or many counts, or as a class when the clone is expanded.

NA,TRBV5-1,CASSSQFTQYF
NA,TRBV3-1/TRBV3-2,CASSQVRGTSYNEQFF
NA,TRBV4-3,CASSQAFVHEQFF
NA,TRBV12-3/TRBV12-4,CASRTGRNSPLHF
once,TRBV18,CASSPLPGQVNTEAFF
NA,TRBV2,CASTEQGSNYGYTF
NA,TRBV19,CASREGGNTDTQYF
NA,TRBV18,CASSPQGLANEKLFF
NA,TRBV9,CASSVDYRGDTEAFF
NA,TRBV3-1/TRBV3-2,CASSPDLNTEAFF
once,TRBV19,CASKEGANMNTEAFF
NA,TRBV21-1,CASSKEAQAATNEKLFF
once,TRBV12-3/TRBV12-4,CASSLGLVGEQFF
NA,TRBV5-1,CASSLAPSGNTGELFF
NA,TRBV4-1,CASSPVIGRRNTEAFF
few,TRBV6-5,CASSYGAGGGKDTQYF